This is a list of T cell receptor beta chains from one sample in a study of long-term antiretroviral therapy in people with HIV. Clones were sequenced by immunoSEQ multiplex PCR, and TCRdb holds only the in-frame ones, with some missing. The sample holds 25,000 to 40,000 clones, approximately 96% seen once. The source was unsorted PBMCs, collected 6.6 years after starting antiretroviral therapy. The receptors come from a young man with HIV. The CDR3 runs from the conserved cysteine through the conserved F or W. A D gene is named only where the DNA matches it firmly. Not all rows give a size; the values are once, few, many and, for expanded clones, a class.

D gene	clone size	J gene	V gene	CDR3 length	CDR3 protein	CDR3 DNA
.	once	TRBJ2-5	TRBV5-4	13	CASSLRTPETQYF	TGTGCCAGCAGCTTACGTACTCCTGAGACCCAGTACTTC
.	.	TRBJ2-7	TRBV28	14	CASSSHVGGYEQYF	TGTGCCAGCAGTTCCCACGTAGGTGGCTACGAGCAGTACTTC
.	.	TRBJ2-5	TRBV7-6	16	CASSPATRVLGETQYF	TGTGCCAGCAGCCCCGCCACCCGGGTCCTCGGAGAGACCCAGTACTTC
TRBD2	.	TRBJ2-2	TRBV7-9	17	CASSTYRGTRNTGELFF	TGTGCCAGCAGCACCTACCGGGGGACTAGGAACACCGGGGAGCTGTTTTTT
TRBD2	.	TRBJ2-1	TRBV5-4	15	CASKPRGGPPQGQFF	TGTGCCAGCAAACCGCGCGGGGGGCCTCCCCAAGGGCAGTTCTTC
TRBD1	.	TRBJ1-2	TRBV5-4	16	CASSARDKGAGYGYTF	TGTGCCAGCAGCGCAAGAGATAAGGGGGCTGGGTATGGCTACACCTTC
.	few	TRBJ1-5	TRBV7-2	17	CASSLELLAARGQPQHF	TGTGCCAGCAGCTTAGAATTATTGGCGGCCAGGGGACAGCCCCAGCATTTT
.	.	TRBJ1-2	TRBV7-2	14	CASSLLQNNYGYTF	TGTGCCAGCAGCTTGTTACAGAATAACTATGGCTACACCTTC
TRBD2	once	TRBJ2-7	TRBV19	14	CASSRSSGNDEQYF	TGTGCCAGTAGTCGGTCTAGCGGGAACGACGAGCAGTACTTC
.	.	TRBJ1-2	TRBV19	12	CASSMGLVGYTF	TGTGCCAGTAGTATGGGCCTCGTCGGCTACACCTTC
.	.	TRBJ1-5	TRBV15	14	CATSRVDLGQPQHF	TGTGCCACCAGCAGAGTAGACCTAGGGCAGCCCCAGCATTTT
.	.	TRBJ2-7	TRBV11-1	13	CASSGIALSEQYF	TGTGCCAGCAGCGGGATAGCGCTCTCCGAGCAGTACTTC
TRBD1	.	TRBJ1-3	TRBV9	15	CASSVEGAAGNTIYF	TGTGCCAGCAGCGTAGAGGGGGCGGCTGGAAACACCATATATTTT
TRBD2	once	TRBJ2-2	TRBV7-3	18	CASSLQPTSGPNTGELFF	TGTGCCAGCAGCCTTCAACCGACTAGCGGCCCGAACACCGGGGAGCTGTTTTTT
TRBD1	.	TRBJ2-7	TRBV27	12	CASSPTGHEQYF	TGTGCCAGCAGTCCGACAGGGCACGAGCAGTACTTC
.	.	TRBJ2-7	TRBV5-5	12	CASSGGTYEQYF	TGTGCCAGCTCAGGCGGTACCTACGAGCAGTACTTC
TRBD2	.	TRBJ2-1	TRBV5-1	15	CASSLRDYRYAEQFF	TGCGCCAGCAGCTTGAGGGACTACCGCTACGCTGAGCAGTTCTTC
.	.	TRBJ1-3	TRBV7-6	16	CASSLIAAEEGNTIYF	TGTGCCAGCAGCTTAATTGCGGCCGAGGAGGGAAACACCATATATTTT
.	once	TRBJ1-1	TRBV15	16	CATSPHGTTSGLQAFF	TGTGCCACCAGCCCACACGGGACCACGTCGGGGTTACAAGCTTTCTTT
.	.	TRBJ2-1	TRBV5-6	13	CASSWAMAPEQFF	TGTGCCAGCAGCTGGGCCATGGCCCCCGAGCAGTTCTTC
.	.	TRBJ1-2	TRBV27	13	CASSVQGRYGYTF	TGTGCCAGCAGCGTCCAGGGACGTTATGGCTACACCTTC
TRBD2	.	TRBJ2-1	TRBV9	14	CASSVEGGDYKQFF	TGTGCCAGCAGCGTAGAGGGAGGGGACTATAAGCAGTTCTTC
.	.	TRBJ2-6	TRBV7-9	16	CASSPGSPSGANVLTF	TGTGCCAGCAGCCCGGGGAGTCCCTCGGGGGCCAACGTCCTGACTTTC
.	.	TRBJ1-1	TRBV7-9	12	CASSFRGPEAFF	TGTGCCAGCAGCTTCAGGGGCCCTGAAGCTTTCTTT
.	.	TRBJ2-1	TRBV5-4	15	CASSQQAGGYNEQFF	TGTGCCAGCAGCCAACAGGCCGGGGGATACAATGAGCAGTTCTTC
.	.	TRBJ1-1	TRBV27	13	CASRLGANTEAFF	TGTGCCAGCCGGCTGGGGGCGAACACTGAAGCTTTCTTT
.	.	TRBJ2-2	TRBV4-3	16	CASSQDPGWNTGELFF	TGCGCCAGCAGCCAAGATCCAGGATGGAACACCGGGGAGCTGTTTTTT